This entry describes one T cell receptor (beta chain). The data stem from a study of T cell responses to AZD1222 COVID-19 vaccine. Sequenced by immunoSEQ multiplex PCR; TCRdb stores in-frame clones only, minus some. Among 40,000 to 55,000 clones listed, 80% to 90% were seen once. The V and J ends lost 4 bases and 4 bases respectively, with 17 bases between them. The germline CDR1 and CDR2 sequences are LGHDT and YNNKEL (reference sequence). The CDR3 covers 17 residues. This sequence joins TRBV3-1 (or the pseudogene TRBV3-2) and TRBJ2-6, with D possibly being TRBD2 (5 bases). This clonotype was obtained from an adult who received the AZD1222 COVID-19 vaccine. This specimen was peripheral blood, taken 28 days after the second AZD1222 dose. The CDR3 spells CASSRGLLGSGANVLTF. The CDR3 DNA follows: TGTGCCAGCAGCCGAGGGTTATTGGGGTCCGGGGCCAACGTCCTGACTTTC.